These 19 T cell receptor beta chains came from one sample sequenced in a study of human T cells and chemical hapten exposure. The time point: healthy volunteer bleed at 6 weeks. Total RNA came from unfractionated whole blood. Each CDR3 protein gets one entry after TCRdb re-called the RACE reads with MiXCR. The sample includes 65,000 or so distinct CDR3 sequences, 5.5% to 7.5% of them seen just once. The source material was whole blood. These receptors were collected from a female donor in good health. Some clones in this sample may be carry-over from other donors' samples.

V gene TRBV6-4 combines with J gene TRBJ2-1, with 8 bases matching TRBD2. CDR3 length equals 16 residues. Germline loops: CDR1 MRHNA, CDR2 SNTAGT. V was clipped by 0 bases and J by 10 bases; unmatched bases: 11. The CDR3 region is CASSDSSSGDRMEQFF. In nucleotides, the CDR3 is TGTGCCAGCAGTGACTCGAGTAGCGGGGACCGTATGGAGCAGTTCTTC.

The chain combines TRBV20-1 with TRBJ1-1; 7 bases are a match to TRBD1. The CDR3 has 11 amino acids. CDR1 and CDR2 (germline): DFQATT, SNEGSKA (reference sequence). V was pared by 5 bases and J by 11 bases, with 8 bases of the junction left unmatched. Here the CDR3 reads CSALTGVRAFF. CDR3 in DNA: TGCAGTGCTCTCACAGGGGTCCGGGCTTTCTTT.

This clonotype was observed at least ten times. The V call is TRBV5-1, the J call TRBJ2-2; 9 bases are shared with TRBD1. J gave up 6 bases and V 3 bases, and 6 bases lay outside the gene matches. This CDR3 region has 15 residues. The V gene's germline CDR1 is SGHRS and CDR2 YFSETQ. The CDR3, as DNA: TGCGCCAGCAGCTCCGGGACAGGGAGTCCCGGGGAGCTGTTTTTT. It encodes CASSSGTGSPGELFF.

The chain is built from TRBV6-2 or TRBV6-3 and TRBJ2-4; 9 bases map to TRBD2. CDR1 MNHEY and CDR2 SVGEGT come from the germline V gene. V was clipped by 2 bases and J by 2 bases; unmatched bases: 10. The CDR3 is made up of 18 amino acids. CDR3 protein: CASSYLAGGTLTKNIQYF. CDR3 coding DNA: TGTGCCAGCAGTTACCTGGCGGGAGGGACTTTAACCAAAAACATTCAGTACTTC.

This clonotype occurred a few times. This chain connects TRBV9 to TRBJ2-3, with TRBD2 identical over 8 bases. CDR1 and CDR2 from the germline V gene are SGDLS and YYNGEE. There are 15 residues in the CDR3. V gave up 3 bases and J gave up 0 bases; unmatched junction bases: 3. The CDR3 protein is CASSATSGSTDTQYF. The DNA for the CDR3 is TGTGCCAGCAGCGCTACTAGCGGTAGCACAGATACGCAGTATTTT.

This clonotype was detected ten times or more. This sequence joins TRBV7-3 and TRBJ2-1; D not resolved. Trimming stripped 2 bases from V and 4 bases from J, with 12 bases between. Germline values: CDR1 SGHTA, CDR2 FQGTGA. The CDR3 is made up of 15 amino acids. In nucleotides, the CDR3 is TGTGCCAGCAGCTTACAACCCCCCGGTTACAATGAGCAGTTCTTC. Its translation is CASSLQPPGYNEQFF.

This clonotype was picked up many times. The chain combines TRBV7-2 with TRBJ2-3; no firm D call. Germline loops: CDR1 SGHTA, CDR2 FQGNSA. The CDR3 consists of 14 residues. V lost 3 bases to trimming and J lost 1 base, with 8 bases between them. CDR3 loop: CASSFPFRTDTQYF. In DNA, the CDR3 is TGTGCCAGCAGCTTCCCCTTTCGCACAGATACGCAGTATTTT. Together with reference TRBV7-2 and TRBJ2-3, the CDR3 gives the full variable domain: GAGVSQSPSNKVTEKGKDVELRCDPISGHTALYWYRQSLGQGLEFLIYFQGNSAPDKSGLPSDRFSAERTGGSVSTLTIQRTQQEDSAVYLCASSFPFRTDTQYFGPGTRLTVL.

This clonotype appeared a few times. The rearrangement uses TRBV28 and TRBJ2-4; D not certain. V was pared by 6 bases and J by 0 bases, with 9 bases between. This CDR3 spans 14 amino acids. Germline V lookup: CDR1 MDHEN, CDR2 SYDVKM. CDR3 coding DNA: TGTGCCAGCAGATTTGCTTTAGCCAAAAACATTCAGTACTTC. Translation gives CASRFALAKNIQYF.

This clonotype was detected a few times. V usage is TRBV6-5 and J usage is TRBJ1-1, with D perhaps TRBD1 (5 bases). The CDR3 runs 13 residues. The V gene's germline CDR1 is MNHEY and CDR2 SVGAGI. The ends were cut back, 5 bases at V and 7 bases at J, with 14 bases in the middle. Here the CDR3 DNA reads TGTGCCAGCAGTCCAGGGACCGCTGTTGAAGCTTTCTTT. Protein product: CASSPGTAVEAFF.

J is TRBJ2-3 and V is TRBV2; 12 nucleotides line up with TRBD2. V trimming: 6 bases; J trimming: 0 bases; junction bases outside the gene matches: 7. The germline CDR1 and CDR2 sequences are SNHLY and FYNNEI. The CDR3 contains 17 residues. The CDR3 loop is CASRTSGGSHSTDTQYF. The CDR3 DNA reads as TGTGCCAGCAGGACTAGCGGGGGAAGCCATAGCACAGATACGCAGTATTTT.

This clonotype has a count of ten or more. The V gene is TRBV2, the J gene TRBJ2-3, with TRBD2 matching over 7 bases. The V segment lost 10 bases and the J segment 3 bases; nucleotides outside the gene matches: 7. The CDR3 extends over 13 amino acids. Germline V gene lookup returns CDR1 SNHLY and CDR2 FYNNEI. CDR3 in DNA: TGTGCCACCCACCTAGCGGATACAGATACGCAGTATTTT. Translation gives CATHLADTDTQYF.

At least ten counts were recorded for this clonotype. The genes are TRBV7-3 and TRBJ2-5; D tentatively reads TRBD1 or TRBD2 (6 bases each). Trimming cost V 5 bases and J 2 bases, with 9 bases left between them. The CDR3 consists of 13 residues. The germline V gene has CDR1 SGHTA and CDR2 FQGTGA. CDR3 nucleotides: TGTGCCAGCAGCCGGGGGCAGCAAGAGACCCAGTACTTC. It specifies CASSRGQQETQYF.

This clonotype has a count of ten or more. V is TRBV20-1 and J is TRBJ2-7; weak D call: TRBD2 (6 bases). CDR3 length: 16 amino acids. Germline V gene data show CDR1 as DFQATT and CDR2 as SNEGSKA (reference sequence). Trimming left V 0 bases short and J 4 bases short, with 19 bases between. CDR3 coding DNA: TGCAGTGCTAGAGATCTCAGGGACTTGATCTGGTACGAGCAGTACTTC. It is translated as CSARDLRDLIWYEQYF.

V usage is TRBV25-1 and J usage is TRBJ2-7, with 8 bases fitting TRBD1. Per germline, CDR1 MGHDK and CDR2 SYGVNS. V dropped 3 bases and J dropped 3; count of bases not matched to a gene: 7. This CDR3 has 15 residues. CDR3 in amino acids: CASSDPDRGHYEQYF. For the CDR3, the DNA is TGTGCCAGCAGTGATCCTGACAGGGGTCACTACGAGCAGTACTTC.

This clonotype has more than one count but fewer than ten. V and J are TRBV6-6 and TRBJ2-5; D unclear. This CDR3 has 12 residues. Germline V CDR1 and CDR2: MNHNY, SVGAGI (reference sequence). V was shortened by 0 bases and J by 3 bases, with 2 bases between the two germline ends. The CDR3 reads CASSYSEETQYF. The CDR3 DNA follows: TGTGCCAGCAGTTACTCTGAAGAGACCCAGTACTTC.

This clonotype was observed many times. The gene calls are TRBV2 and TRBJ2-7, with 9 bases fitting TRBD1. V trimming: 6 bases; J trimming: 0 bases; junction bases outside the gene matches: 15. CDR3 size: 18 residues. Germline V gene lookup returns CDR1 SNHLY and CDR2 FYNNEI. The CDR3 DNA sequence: TGTGCCAGCAGATGGGACAGGGCGAAACAAGGGGCCTCCTACGAGCAGTACTTC. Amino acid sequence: CASRWDRAKQGASYEQYF.

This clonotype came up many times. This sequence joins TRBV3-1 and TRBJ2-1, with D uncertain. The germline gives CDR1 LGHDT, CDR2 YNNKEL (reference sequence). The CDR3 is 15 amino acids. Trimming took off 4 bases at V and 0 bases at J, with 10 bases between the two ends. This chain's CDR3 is CASSPDPSSYNEQFF. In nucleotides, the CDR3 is TGTGCCAGCAGCCCCGACCCGAGCTCCTACAATGAGCAGTTCTTC.

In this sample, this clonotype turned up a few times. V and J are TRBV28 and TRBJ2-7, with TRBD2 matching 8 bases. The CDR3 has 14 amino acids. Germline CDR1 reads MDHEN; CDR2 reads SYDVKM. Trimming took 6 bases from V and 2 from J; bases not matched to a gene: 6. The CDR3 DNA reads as TGTGCCAGCAGGAGAACTAGCGGCCCCTACGAGCAGTACTTC. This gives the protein CASRRTSGPYEQYF.

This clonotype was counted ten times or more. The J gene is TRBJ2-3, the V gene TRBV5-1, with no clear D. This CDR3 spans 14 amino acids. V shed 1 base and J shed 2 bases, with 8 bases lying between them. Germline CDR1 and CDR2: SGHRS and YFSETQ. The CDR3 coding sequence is TGCGCCAGCAGCTTGAGACCGCACACAGATACGCAGTATTTT. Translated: CASSLRPHTDTQYF. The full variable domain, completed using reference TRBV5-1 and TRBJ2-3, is KAGVTQTPRYLIKTRGQQVTLSCSPISGHRSVSWYQQTPGQGLQFLFEYFSETQRNKGNFPGRFSGRQFSNSRSEMNVSTLELGDSALYLCASSLRPHTDTQYFGPGTRLTVL.